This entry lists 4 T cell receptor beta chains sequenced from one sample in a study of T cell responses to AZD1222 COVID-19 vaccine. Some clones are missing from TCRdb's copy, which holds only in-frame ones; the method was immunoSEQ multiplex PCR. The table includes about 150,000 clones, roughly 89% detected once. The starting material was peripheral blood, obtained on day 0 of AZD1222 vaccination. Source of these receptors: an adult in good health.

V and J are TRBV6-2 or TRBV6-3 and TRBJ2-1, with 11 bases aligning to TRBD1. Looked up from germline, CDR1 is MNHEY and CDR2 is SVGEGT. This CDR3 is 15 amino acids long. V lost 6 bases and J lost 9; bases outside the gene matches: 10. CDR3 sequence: CASSRPDRGLVEQFF. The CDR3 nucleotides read TGTGCCAGCAGCCGTCCGGACAGGGGGCTCGTTGAGCAGTTCTTC.

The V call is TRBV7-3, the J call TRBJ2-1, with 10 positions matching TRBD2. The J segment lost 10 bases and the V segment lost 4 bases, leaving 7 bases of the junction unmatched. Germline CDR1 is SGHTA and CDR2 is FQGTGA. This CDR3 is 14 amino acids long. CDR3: CASSSQREGYEQFF. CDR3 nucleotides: TGTGCCAGCAGCTCACAGCGGGAGGGCTACGAGCAGTTCTTC.

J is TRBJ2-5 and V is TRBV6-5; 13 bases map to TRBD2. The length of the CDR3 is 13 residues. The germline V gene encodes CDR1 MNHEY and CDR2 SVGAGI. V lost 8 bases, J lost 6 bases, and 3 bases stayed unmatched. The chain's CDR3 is CASWTSGSQTQYF. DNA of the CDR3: TGTGCCAGCTGGACTAGCGGGAGTCAGACCCAGTACTTC.

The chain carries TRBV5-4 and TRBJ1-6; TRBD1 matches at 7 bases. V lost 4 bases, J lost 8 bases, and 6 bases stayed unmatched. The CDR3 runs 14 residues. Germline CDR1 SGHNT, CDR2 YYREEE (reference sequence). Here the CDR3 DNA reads TGTGCCAGCAGCGCCGGGACAGCGTATTCACCCCTCCACTTT. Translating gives CASSAGTAYSPLHF.